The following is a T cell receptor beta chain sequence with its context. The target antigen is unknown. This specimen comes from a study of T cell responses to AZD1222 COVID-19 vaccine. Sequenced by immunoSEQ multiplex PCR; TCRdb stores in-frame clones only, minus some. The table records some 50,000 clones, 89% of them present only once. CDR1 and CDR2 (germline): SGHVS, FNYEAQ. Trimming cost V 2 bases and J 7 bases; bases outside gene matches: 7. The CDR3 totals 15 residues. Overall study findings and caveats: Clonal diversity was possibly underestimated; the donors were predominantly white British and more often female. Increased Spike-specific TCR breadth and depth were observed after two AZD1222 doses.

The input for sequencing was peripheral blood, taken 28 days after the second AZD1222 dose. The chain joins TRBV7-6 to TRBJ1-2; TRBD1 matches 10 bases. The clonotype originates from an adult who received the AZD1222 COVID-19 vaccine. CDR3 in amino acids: CASSLRAGTGVGYTF. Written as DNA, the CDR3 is TGTGCCAGCAGCTTAAGAGCCGGGACAGGGGTTGGCTACACCTTC.